Described below is a single T cell receptor (beta chain) sequence and its context. Its antigen is currently not known. Within one base of it there is no much larger clone, and no base qualities were kept. The source of the sample is a study of T cells in Graves' hyperthyroidism and ophthalmopathy (dated by TCRdb to the late 2010s). Regarding the study in general: Peripheral blood was collected at initial diagnosis, before any treatment. TCR V-J signatures able to tell the groups apart were searched for in a discovery cohort of approximately 95 patients, of whom more than 40 had Graves' ophthalmopathy and some 60 had stable Graves' hyperthyroidism. The paper reports TCR Vbeta CDR3 sequencing of 140 or so peripheral blood samples: approximately 41 ophthalmopathy, fewer than 80 hyperthyroidism and around 17 progressor patients. After sampling, hyperthyroidism patients received methimazole starting at 30 mg daily, and ophthalmopathy patients received high-dose intravenous methylprednisolone. The approximately 100 discovery patients were divided at random into training and test sets in a 7:3 ratio. Thyroid tissue and blood T-cell repertoires from over 5 Graves' hyperthyroidism patients were also compared in the study. Whether ophthalmopathy could be predicted prospectively was tested in an independent validation cohort made up of roughly 19 hyperthyroidism patients plus 17 patients who later progressed to ophthalmopathy. Results and caveats for the whole study, not just this receptor: Sample size was not statistically predetermined, and blinding of investigators to group allocation was not performed. In validation, the model predicted progression to ophthalmopathy with approximately 71% sensitivity and approximately 78% specificity, a median of 6.5 months before onset. A 13 V-J signature model separated ophthalmopathy from stable hyperthyroidism, with roughly 88% sensitivity and 81.08% specificity in cross-validation and 80%/75% in testing. Blood samples also contained most of the expanded thyroid clonotypes (frequency above 0.001), which suggests that blood repertoires may reflect thyroid immune responses.

The TCR beta CDR3 regions were amplified from the RNA transcripts. A first-round RT-PCR of the TCR CDR3 used the HTBI primer set with the Qiagen OneStep RT-PCR kit. The libraries were constructed in a second round of multiplex PCR and then size-selected and purified. The libraries were sequenced on an Illumina HiSeq2000 using paired-end 100 bp reads. Per the source publication's procedure: SOAPnuke was used to process the raw data, throwing out any read that contained adapters or uncalled bases, had a mean Phred below 15, or lacked an exact constant-primer or identifier match. COPE v1.2.5 was used to merge high-quality paired reads, and clonotypes were defined as unique nucleotide sequences. Clonotypes were aligned to IMGT TRBV, TRBD and TRBJ reference segments using MiTCR v1.1. The analysis was restricted to V-J combinations with a frequency above 0.0001, which together covered 99.2% of the repertoires. The TCS score was defined as F50 (clonal expansion) divided by E x V (chaos), with BLOSUM62-based TCRdist calculated between CDR3 peptides within each V-J. Welch's t-statistics and random forest reduced approximately 520 V-J features to 10 to 15, which were used in a naive Bayes classifier (R e1071). Using fastp at Q25 and MiXCR, TCRdb reprocessed the public reads and kept productive beta chains. Rows with a matching CDR3 protein are joined into one entry that keeps the most common DNA and genes. TCRdb's processing, not the authors' own work, is the source of the V and J calls. This sample is represented by a few hundred thousand distinct CDR3 sequences; about a sixth of them were singletons. The ten largest clones take up roughly 3.4% of the sample.

Moderately to severely active disease, a Clinical Activity Score of at least 3, a NOSPECS grade of at least 4, and a duration under 3 months were present in ophthalmopathy patients. Exclusion was applied to patients with uncontrolled infections, other autoimmune diseases, pregnancy or lactation. Clinical symptoms, serum thyroxine and TRAb, thyroid ultrasound, and orbital computed tomography formed the basis for the diagnoses. Ficoll-Paque density gradient centrifugation was used to isolate PBMCs from 10 ml of fresh peripheral blood. Trizol reagent was used to extract total RNA, and RNA quality was then checked on an Agilent 2100 Bioanalyzer. From cysteine to phenylalanine, the CDR3 is 16 amino acids long. Only the CDR3 portion is preserved as DNA: 48 bases, with reading frame beginning at the first base. The germline V gene encodes CDR1 SNHLY and CDR2 FYNNEI. Trimming accounts for 6 bases at V and 4 bases at J, while the number of junction bases matched to no gene is 11.

Rearrangement joined TRBV2 to TRBJ2-2; 7 bases in between match TRBD2. Sequencing was performed on blood. This receptor was taken from a woman between 40 and 55 years old with Graves' ophthalmopathy. The sequenced DNA: TGTGCCAGCAGAACCCTGGCGGGGGACGGCACCGGGGAGCTGTTTTTT. The translation is CASRTLAGDGTGELFF.